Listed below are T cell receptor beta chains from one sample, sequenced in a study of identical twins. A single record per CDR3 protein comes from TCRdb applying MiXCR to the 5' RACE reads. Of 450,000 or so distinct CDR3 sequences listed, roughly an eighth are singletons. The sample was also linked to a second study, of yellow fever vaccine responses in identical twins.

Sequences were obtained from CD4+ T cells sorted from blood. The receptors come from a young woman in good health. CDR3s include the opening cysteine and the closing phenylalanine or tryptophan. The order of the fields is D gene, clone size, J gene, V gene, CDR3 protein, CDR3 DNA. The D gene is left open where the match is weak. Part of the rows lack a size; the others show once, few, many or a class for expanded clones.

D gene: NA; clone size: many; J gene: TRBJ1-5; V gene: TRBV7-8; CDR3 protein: CASSSPRRVSLNQPQHF; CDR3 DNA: TGTGCCAGCAGCTCCCCCCGGAGAGTTAGCCTCAATCAGCCCCAGCATTTT
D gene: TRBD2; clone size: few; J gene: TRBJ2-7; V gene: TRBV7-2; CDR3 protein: CASSRREFYEQYF; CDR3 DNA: TGTGCCAGCAGTCGGCGGGAGTTCTACGAGCAGTACTTC
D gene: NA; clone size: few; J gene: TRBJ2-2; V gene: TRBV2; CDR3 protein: CASRRLSGANTGELFF; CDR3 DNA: TGTGCCAGCAGGAGACTGAGCGGAGCGAACACCGGGGAGCTGTTTTTT
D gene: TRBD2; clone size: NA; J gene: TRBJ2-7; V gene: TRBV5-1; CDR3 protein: CASSLETSGSSYEQYF; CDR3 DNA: TGCGCCAGCAGCTTGGAAACTAGCGGGAGCTCCTACGAGCAGTACTTC
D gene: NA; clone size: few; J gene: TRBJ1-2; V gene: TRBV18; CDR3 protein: CASSPAQVNYGYTF; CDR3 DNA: TGTGCCAGCTCACCTGCACAGGTTAACTATGGCTACACCTTC
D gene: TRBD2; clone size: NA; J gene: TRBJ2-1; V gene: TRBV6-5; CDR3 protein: CASSYSGSLYNEQFF; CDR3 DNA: TGTGCCAGCAGTTACAGCGGGAGTCTGTACAATGAGCAGTTCTTC
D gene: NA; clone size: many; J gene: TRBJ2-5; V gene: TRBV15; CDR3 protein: CATSRDQSAWGVQYF; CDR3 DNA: TGTGCCACCAGCAGAGATCAAAGTGCCTGGGGTGTCCAGTACTTC
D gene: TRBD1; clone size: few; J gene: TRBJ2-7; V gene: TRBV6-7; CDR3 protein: CASIQRGPPSTYEQYF; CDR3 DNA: TGTGCCAGCATCCAAAGGGGGCCGCCATCGACCTACGAGCAGTACTTC
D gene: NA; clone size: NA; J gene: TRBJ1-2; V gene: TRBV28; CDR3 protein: CASSLGGGIGGYTF; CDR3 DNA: TGTGCCAGCAGTTTAGGTGGGGGGATCGGTGGCTACACCTTC
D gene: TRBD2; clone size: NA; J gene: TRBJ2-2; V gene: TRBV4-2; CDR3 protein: CASSQEPQSFGGGGLFF; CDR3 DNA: TGTGCCAGCAGCCAAGAACCCCAGAGTTTCGGGGGGGGAGGTTTGTTTTTT
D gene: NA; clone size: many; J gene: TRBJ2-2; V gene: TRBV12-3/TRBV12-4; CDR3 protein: CASSRRVVGTGELFF; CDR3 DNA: TGTGCCAGCAGTCGTCGGGTGGTTGGCACCGGGGAGCTGTTTTTT
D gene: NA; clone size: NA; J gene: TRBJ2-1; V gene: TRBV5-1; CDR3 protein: CASSASTGFNEQFF; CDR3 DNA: TGCGCCAGCAGCGCCTCGACTGGCTTCAATGAGCAGTTCTTC
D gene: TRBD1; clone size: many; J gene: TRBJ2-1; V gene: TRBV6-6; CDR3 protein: CASIQGVGEQFF; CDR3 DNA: TGTGCCAGTATCCAGGGGGTAGGTGAGCAGTTCTTC
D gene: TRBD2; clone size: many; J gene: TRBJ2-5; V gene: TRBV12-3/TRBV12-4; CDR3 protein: CASSSGLAGGQETQYF; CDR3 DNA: TGTGCCAGCAGTTCCGGACTAGCGGGAGGACAAGAGACCCAGTACTTC
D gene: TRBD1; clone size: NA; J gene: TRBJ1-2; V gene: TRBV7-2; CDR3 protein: CASSLAIDRAGYGYTF; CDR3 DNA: TGTGCCAGCAGCTTAGCTATCGACAGGGCGGGCTATGGCTACACCTTC
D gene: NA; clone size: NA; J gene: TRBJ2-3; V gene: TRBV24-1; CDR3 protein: CATSVGDTQYF; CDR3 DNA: TGTGCCACCAGTGTCGGAGATACGCAGTATTTT
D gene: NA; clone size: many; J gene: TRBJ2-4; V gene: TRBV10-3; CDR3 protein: CAISPDRGYDIQYF; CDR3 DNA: TGTGCCATCAGTCCGGACAGAGGGTACGACATTCAGTACTTC
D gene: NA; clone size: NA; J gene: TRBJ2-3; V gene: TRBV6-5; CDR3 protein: CASSYSHNTDTQYF; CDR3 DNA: TGTGCCAGCAGTTATTCTCACAACACAGATACGCAGTATTTT
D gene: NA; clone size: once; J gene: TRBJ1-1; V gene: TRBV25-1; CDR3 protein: CASSETVGTEAFF; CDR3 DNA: TGTGCCAGCAGTGAGACGGTGGGCACTGAAGCTTTCTTT
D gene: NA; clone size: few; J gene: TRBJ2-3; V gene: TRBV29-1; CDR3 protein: CSVGGLSLSTDTQYF; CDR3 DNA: TGCAGCGTTGGGGGGCTATCTCTTAGCACAGATACGCAGTATTTT
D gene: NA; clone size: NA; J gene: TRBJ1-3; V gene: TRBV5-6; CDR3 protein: CASSRGRTIYF; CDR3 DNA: TGTGCCAGCAGCAGGGGGAGGACCATATATTTT
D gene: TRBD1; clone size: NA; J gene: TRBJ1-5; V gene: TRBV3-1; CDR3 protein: CASSQRQGVSQPQHF; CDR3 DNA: TGTGCCAGCAGCCAACGACAGGGAGTAAGTCAGCCCCAGCATTTT
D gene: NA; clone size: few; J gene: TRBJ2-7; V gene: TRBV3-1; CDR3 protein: CASSRTDYEQYF; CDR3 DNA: TGTGCCAGCAGCCGGACAGACTACGAGCAGTACTTC
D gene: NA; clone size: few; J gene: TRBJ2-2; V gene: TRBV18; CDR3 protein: CASSAGLNTGELFF; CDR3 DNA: TGTGCCAGCTCAGCAGGCCTGAACACCGGGGAGCTGTTTTTT
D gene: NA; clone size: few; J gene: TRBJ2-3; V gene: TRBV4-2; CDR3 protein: CASSLGLDVGDTQYF; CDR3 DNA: TGTGCCAGCAGCCTCGGGCTCGACGTTGGGGATACGCAGTATTTT
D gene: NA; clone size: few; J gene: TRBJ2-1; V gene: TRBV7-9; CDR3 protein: CASSPVGAYNEQFF; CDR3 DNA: TGTGCCAGCAGCCCCGTCGGAGCCTACAATGAGCAGTTCTTC
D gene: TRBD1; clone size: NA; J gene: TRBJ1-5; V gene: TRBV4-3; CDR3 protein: CASSPTTGRDQPQHF; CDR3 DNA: TGCGCCAGCAGCCCGACGACAGGGAGGGATCAGCCCCAGCATTTT
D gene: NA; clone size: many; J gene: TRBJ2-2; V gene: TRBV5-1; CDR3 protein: CASSRGGLEHTGELFF; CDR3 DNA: TGCGCCAGCAGCCGTGGGGGCCTCGAACACACCGGGGAGCTGTTTTTT
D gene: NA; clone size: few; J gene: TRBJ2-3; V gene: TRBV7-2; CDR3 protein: CASSLTRLGGTDTQYF; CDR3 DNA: TGTGCCAGCAGCCTTACGCGACTAGGGGGCACAGATACGCAGTATTTT
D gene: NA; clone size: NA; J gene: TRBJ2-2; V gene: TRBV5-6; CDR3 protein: CASSLDPHGELFF; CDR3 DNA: TGTGCCAGCAGCTTGGACCCTCACGGGGAGCTGTTTTTT
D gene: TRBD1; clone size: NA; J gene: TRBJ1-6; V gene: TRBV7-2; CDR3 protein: CASSLADRANSPLHF; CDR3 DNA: TGTGCCAGCAGCTTAGCCGACAGGGCTAATTCACCCCTCCACTTT
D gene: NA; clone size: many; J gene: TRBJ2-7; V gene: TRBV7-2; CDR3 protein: CASSLTGEQYF; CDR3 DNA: TGTGCCAGCAGCTTAACAGGCGAGCAGTACTTC
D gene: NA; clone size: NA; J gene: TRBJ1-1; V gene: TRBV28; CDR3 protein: CASRLGTEAFF; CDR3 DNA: TGTGCCAGCAGGCTCGGCACTGAAGCTTTCTTT
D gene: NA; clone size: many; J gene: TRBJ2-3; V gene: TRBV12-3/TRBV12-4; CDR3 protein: CASSSGLKTDTQYF; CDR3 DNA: TGTGCCAGCAGTTCCGGACTAAAAACAGATACGCAGTATTTT
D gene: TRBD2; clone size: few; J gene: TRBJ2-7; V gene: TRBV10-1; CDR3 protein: CASSELAGGEQYF; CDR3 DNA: TGCGCCAGCAGTGAACTAGCGGGAGGCGAGCAGTACTTC
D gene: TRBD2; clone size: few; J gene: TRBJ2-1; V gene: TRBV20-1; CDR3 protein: CSPQTSGPYNEQFF; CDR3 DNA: TGCAGTCCACAAACTAGCGGACCCTACAATGAGCAGTTCTTC
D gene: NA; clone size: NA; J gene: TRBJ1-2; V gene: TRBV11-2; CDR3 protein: CASSLDPGQALYGYTF; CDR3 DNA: TGTGCCAGCAGCTTAGACCCTGGACAAGCCTTGTATGGCTACACCTTC
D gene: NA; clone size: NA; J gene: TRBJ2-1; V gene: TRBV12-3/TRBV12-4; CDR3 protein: CASSLAFGGQFF; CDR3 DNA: TGTGCCAGCAGTTTAGCGTTCGGGGGGCAGTTCTTC
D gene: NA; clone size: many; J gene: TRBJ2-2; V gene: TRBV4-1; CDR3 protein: CASSQVDLLAVAGELFF; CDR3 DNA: TGCGCCAGCAGCCAAGTCGACCTACTAGCAGTGGCCGGGGAGCTGTTTTTT
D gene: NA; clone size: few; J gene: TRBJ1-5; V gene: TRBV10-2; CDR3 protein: CASSPNTEGLQPQHF; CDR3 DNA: TGCGCCAGCAGCCCAAACACGGAGGGTCTCCAGCCCCAGCATTTT
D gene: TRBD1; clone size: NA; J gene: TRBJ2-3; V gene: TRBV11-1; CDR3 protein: CASSSHPGQGADTQYF; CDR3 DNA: TGTGCCAGCAGCTCGCACCCGGGACAGGGGGCAGATACGCAGTATTTT
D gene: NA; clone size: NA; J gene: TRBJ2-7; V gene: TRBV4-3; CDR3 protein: CASSQAAGSSYEQYF; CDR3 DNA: TGCGCCAGCAGCCAAGCCGCAGGGAGCTCCTACGAGCAGTACTTC
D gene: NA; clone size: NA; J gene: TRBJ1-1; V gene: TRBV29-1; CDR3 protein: CSVEDPNTEAFF; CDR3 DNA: TGCAGCGTTGAAGACCCTAACACTGAAGCTTTCTTT
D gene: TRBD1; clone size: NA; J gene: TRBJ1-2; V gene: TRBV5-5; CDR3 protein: CASSSLPGQGRADGYTF; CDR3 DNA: TGTGCCAGCAGCTCCCTACCGGGACAGGGAAGGGCGGACGGCTACACCTTC
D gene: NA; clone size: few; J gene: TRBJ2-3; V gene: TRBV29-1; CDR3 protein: CSVDLWGRGTDTQYF; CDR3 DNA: TGCAGCGTTGATTTATGGGGACGGGGTACAGATACGCAGTATTTT
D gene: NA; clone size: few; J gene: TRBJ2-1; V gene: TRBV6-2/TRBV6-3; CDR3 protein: CASSNPQRIYNEQFF; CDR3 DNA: TGTGCCAGCAGCAATCCCCAGCGGATCTACAATGAGCAGTTCTTC
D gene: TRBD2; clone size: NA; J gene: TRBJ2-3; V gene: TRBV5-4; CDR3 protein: CASSAMTSGTDTQYF; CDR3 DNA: TGTGCCAGCAGCGCGATGACTAGCGGCACAGATACGCAGTATTTT
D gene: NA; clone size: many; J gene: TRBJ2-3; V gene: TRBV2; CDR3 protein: CASTRRESTDTQYF; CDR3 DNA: TGTGCCAGCACCAGGCGGGAAAGCACAGATACGCAGTATTTT
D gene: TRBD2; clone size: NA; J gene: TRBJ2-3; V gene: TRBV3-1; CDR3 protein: CASSQVPVSGSRGDTQYF; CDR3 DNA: TGTGCCAGCAGCCAAGTGCCGGTTAGCGGGAGTCGAGGGGATACGCAGTATTTT